This TCR beta chain was obtained from a study of blood T cell repertoires in COVID-19. Study information: COVID-19 samples from acute and convalescent phases originated in the United States, Italy and Spain.

This clone was observed a few times. Other DNA sequences within the sample encode an identical CDR3. Looked up from germline, CDR1 is SGHRS and CDR2 is YFSETQ. Trimming cost V 2 bases and J 1 base, with 3 bases left between them. The CDR3 contains 12 residues. Clones were read by immunoSEQ multiplex PCR, and TCRdb kept only the in-frame ones, dropping some. The table lists some 350,000 clones, around 90% of them singletons. Material: peripheral blood. The TCR was taken from a man younger than 35 with active or convalescent COVID-19. The V and J genes are TRBV5-1 and TRBJ2-5; no clear D. DNA for the CDR3: TGCGCCAGCAGCTTCAGCCAAGAGACCCAGTACTTC. This translates into CASSFSQETQYF.